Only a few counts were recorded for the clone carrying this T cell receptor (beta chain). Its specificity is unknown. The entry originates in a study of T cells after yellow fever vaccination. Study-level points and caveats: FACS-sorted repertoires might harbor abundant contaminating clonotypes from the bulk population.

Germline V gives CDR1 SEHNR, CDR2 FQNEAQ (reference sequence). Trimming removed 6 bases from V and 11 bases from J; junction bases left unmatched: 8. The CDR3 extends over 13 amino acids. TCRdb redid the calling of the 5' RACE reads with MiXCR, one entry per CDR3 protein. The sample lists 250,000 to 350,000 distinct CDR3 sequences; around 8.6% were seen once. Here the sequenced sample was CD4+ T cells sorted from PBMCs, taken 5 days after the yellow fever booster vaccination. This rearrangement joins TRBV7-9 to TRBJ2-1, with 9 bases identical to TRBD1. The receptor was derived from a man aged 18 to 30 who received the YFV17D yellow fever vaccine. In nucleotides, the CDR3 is TGTGCCAGCAGGATGGGGACAGGGTCGAAGCAGTTCTTC. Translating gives CASRMGTGSKQFF.